One sample yielded the 29 T cell receptor beta chains listed below, sequenced in a study of cytomegalovirus exposure and HLA in healthy donors. In the PCR, 60 Vbeta and 13 Jbeta primers were used. Measured with immunoSEQ multiplex PCR; TCRdb has only the in-frame clones, and not every one. Seen here are about 180,000 clones, about four fifths observed once, and the top ten hold 1.5% to 2%. Sequencing used PBMCs. Source of these receptors: a woman aged 25 to 39 in good health and CMV-seronegative.

This chain connects TRBV5-1 to TRBJ1-2; TRBD1 agrees at 8 bases. The germline gives CDR1 SGHRS, CDR2 YFSETQ. This CDR3 contains 14 residues. With V trimmed by 0 bases and J by 6 bases, 4 bases remained unmatched. DNA for the CDR3: TGCGCCAGCAGCTTGGGAGCAGGGGGCGATGGCTACACCTTC. It translates to CASSLGAGGDGYTF.

The chain carries TRBV2 and TRBJ1-1; TRBD1 matches at 7 bases. Germline V gene data show CDR1 as SNHLY and CDR2 as FYNNEI. The CDR3 runs 16 residues. V lost 1 base, J lost 3 bases, and 8 bases stayed unmatched. As DNA, the CDR3 is TGTGCCAGCAGTGAAGGAGGACAGGTGGGGTACACTGAAGCTTTCTTT. Protein: CASSEGGQVGYTEAFF. Full variable domain (outside the CDR3, taken from reference TRBV2 and TRBJ1-1): EPEVTQTPSHQVTQMGQEVILRCVPISNHLYFYWYRQILGQKVEFLVSFYNNEISEKSEIFDDQFSVERPDGSNFTLKIRSTKLEDSAMYFCASSEGGQVGYTEAFFGQGTRLTVV.

V is TRBV9 and J is TRBJ2-3, with 7 bases aligning to TRBD1. V shed 3 bases, J shed 1 base, and the junction held 8 bases outside the gene matches. The CDR3 runs 16 residues. CDR1 SGDLS and CDR2 YYNGEE come from the germline V gene. The CDR3 spells CASSGETGARTDTQYF. As DNA, the CDR3 is TGTGCCAGCAGCGGAGAAACAGGGGCCCGCACAGATACGCAGTATTTT.

The chain combines TRBV5-1 with TRBJ2-7; 10 nucleotides align to TRBD1. Germline CDR1 is SGHRS and CDR2 is YFSETQ. This CDR3 spans 16 amino acids. J lost 3 bases, V lost 0 bases, and 6 bases had no gene match. This CDR3 reads CASSLGGTGDYYEQYF. CDR3 sequence (DNA): TGCGCCAGCAGCTTGGGCGGGACAGGGGATTACTACGAGCAGTACTTC.

J is TRBJ1-3 and V is TRBV6-1; the D gene is possibly TRBD1 (6 bases). V dropped 2 bases and J dropped 15 bases, with 14 bases sitting between them. The length of the CDR3 is 12 residues. CDR1 is MNHNS and CDR2 is SASEGT in the germline V gene. CDR3 in amino acids: CASSELTGTAYF. The CDR3 DNA follows: TGTGCCAGCAGTGAATTGACAGGTACAGCATATTTT.

J is TRBJ1-2 and V is TRBV5-8; D might be TRBD1 (6 bases). The CDR3 covers 12 residues. Germline CDR1 reads SGHTS; CDR2 reads YDEGEE. V lost 4 bases and J 10 bases, leaving 14 bases between the germline ends. CDR3 sequence (DNA): TGTGCCAGCAGCCCTGTGACAGGCGTCTACACCTTC. As protein: CASSPVTGVYTF.

V usage is TRBV10-1 and J usage is TRBJ2-5; D is perhaps TRBD2 (5 bases). Trimming shortened V by 3 bases and J by 3 bases, and 8 bases separated the two germline ends. The CDR3 is made up of 13 amino acids. Germline loops: CDR1 WNHNN, CDR2 SYGVQD (reference sequence). CDR3 loop: CASSDPLEETQYF. The CDR3 DNA reads TGCGCCAGCAGTGACCCACTAGAAGAGACCCAGTACTTC.

The chain links TRBV5-4 to TRBJ1-2; 8 bases align to TRBD1. The CDR3 is 15 residues long. Trimming removed 0 bases from V and 6 bases from J; junction bases left unmatched: 7. CDR1 is SGHNT, CDR2 YYREEE, per germline (reference sequence). This CDR3 reads CASSLVVGRGHGYTF. The CDR3, as DNA: TGTGCCAGCAGCTTGGTCGTGGGCAGGGGGCATGGCTACACCTTC.

This clone has a handful of counts. The chain couples TRBV11-3 to TRBJ2-5; the D gene is possibly TRBD2 (6 bases). Germline lookup yields CDR1 SGHNT and CDR2 YENEEA. The CDR3 is 17 amino acids. V lost 1 base, J lost 2 bases, and 17 bases lay in between. The CDR3 bases are TGTGCCAGCAGCTTAGGAAGCATCGGGGCGGGGCAAGAGACCCAGTACTTC. As protein: CASSLGSIGAGQETQYF.

This clone showed up just a few times. CDR3 DNA sequence: TGTGCCAGCAGTTACGAGCACGGCTCTGGAAACACCATATATTTT. This sequence encodes CASSYEHGSGNTIYF. The chain uses TRBV6-6 and TRBJ1-3; D call uncertain. The CDR3 extends over 15 amino acids. Trimming shortened V by 2 bases and J by 0 bases, and 8 bases separated the two germline ends. Looked up from germline, CDR1 is MNHNY and CDR2 is SVGAGI (reference sequence).

V usage is TRBV18 and J usage is TRBJ1-2; 10 nucleotides match TRBD1. The V segment lost 3 bases and the J segment 5 bases; nucleotides outside the gene matches: 9. Germline-derived CDR1 and CDR2 are KGHSH and LQKENI. This CDR3 contains 16 residues. The CDR3 is CASSPFRDRGLYGYTF. CDR3 in DNA: TGTGCCAGCTCACCTTTCCGGGACAGGGGATTATATGGCTACACCTTC.

This clone has just a few counts. The V and J genes are TRBV9 and TRBJ2-5; 9 nucleotides match TRBD1. This CDR3 comprises 15 residues. Per the germline V gene, CDR1 is SGDLS and CDR2 is YYNGEE. Unmatched junction bases numbered 7, after V lost 3 bases and J lost 4 bases. CDR3 residues: CASSGRTGVGETQYF. The CDR3 bases are TGTGCCAGCAGCGGACGGACAGGGGTAGGAGAGACCCAGTACTTC.

The CDR3 DNA is TGTGCCAGCAGTACGGGACAGGGGGCGGTTTCACCCCTCCACTTT. This gives the protein CASSTGQGAVSPLHF. V and J are TRBV6-5 and TRBJ1-6; 12 bases are a match to TRBD1. Germline loops: CDR1 MNHEY, CDR2 SVGAGI. The junction had 5 bases not matched to a gene; V was cut back by 5 bases and J by 9 bases. The CDR3 has 15 amino acids.

The J gene is TRBJ2-5, the V gene TRBV10-3, with TRBD2 identical over 7 bases. The DNA end is a closer match to TRBJ2-7, so the J assignment may be wrong. The CDR3 runs 14 residues. Germline-derived CDR1 and CDR2 are ENHRY and SYGVKD. Here the CDR3 DNA reads TGTGCCATCAGTGAACCGGGACTACCTTACGAGCAGTACTTC. It specifies CAISEPGLPYEQYF.

CDR3 loop: CASSSGEGNANEKLFF. In nucleotides, the CDR3 is TGTGCCAGCAGCTCCGGGGAAGGGAACGCTAATGAAAAACTGTTTTTT. The V and J genes are TRBV4-2 and TRBJ1-4; D gene unclear. Trimming removed 5 bases at V and 3 bases at J, with 16 bases between. CDR3 size: 16 residues. The V gene's germline CDR1 is LGHNA and CDR2 YNFKEQ.

This clone came up a few times. The gene calls are TRBV30 and TRBJ1-2; D is perhaps TRBD1 (6 bases). V was clipped by 2 bases and J by 6 bases, with 13 bases between them. This CDR3 has 13 residues. Germline values: CDR1 GTSNPN, CDR2 SVGIG (reference sequence). The CDR3, as DNA: TGTGCCTGGAGTCCCGGACAGTACAATGGCTACACCTTC. Encoded protein: CAWSPGQYNGYTF.

The chain employs TRBV6-1 and TRBJ2-5, with 9 bases that match TRBD2. The germline V gene has CDR1 MNHNS and CDR2 SASEGT. With V trimmed by 5 bases and J by 4 bases, 8 bases remained unmatched. This CDR3 is built from 15 residues. CDR3 bases: TGTGCCAGCAGTTTTAGCGGGGGAGCGGCAGAGACCCAGTACTTC. Amino acids: CASSFSGGAAETQYF.

The chain links TRBV4-2 to TRBJ1-2, with a possible D match to TRBD1 (5 bases). V shed 0 bases and J shed 2 bases, with 13 bases lying between them. This CDR3 region has 16 residues. Germline CDR1 reads LGHNA; CDR2 reads YNFKEQ. CDR3 amino acids: CASSQDDSGLNYGYTF. CDR3 in DNA: TGTGCCAGCAGCCAAGATGATTCAGGGCTAAACTATGGCTACACCTTC.

There are a few counts of this clone. The chain is built from TRBV7-6 and TRBJ2-5, with TRBD1 matching over 10 bases. J gave up 6 bases and V 2 bases, and 9 bases lay outside the gene matches. Germline V gene data show CDR1 as SGHVS and CDR2 as FNYEAQ. The CDR3 is 16 amino acids. This CDR3 reads CASSLPGTGVGQTQYF. The CDR3, as DNA: TGTGCCAGCAGCTTACCCGGGACAGGGGTCGGTCAGACCCAGTACTTC.

V and J are TRBV27 and TRBJ1-4; D gene ambiguous. Germline CDR1 reads MNHEY; CDR2 reads SMNVEV (reference sequence). V dropped 6 bases and J dropped 5 bases, with 10 bases sitting between them. This CDR3 region has 13 residues. The CDR3 loop reads CASRGGGNEKLFF. In nucleotides, the CDR3 is TGTGCCAGCAGGGGAGGTGGGAATGAAAAACTGTTTTTT.

This clone was detected a few times. This chain joins TRBV25-1 and TRBJ1-3; 9 bases are shared with TRBD1. V lost 3 bases and J lost 2; bases outside the gene matches: 2. Per the germline V gene, CDR1 is MGHDK and CDR2 is SYGVNS. This CDR3 has 15 amino acids. The chain's CDR3 is CASSDRQGAGNTIYF. CDR3 sequence (DNA): TGTGCCAGCAGTGACCGACAGGGGGCTGGAAACACCATATATTTT. Combining the CDR3 with reference TRBV25-1 and TRBJ1-3 gives the whole variable domain EADIYQTPRYLVIGTGKKITLECSQTMGHDKMYWYQQDPGMELHLIHYSYGVNSTEKGDLSSESTVSRIRTEHFPLTLESARPSHTSQYLCASSDRQGAGNTIYFGEGSWLTVV.

The chain is built from TRBV4-1 and TRBJ2-7; TRBD1 aligns across 9 bases. There are 16 residues in the CDR3. Germline V gene data show CDR1 as MGHRA and CDR2 as YSYEKL. The ends lost 0 bases at V and 5 bases at J; junction bases unmatched: 8. The CDR3 loop is CASSQEGTGYPDEQYF. In DNA, the CDR3 is TGCGCCAGCAGCCAAGAAGGGACAGGGTATCCCGACGAGCAGTACTTC.

The rearrangement joins TRBV5-1 to TRBJ1-2, with TRBD1 as a possible D gene (6 bases). Trimming removed 0 bases at V and 5 bases at J, with 8 bases between. Germline loops: CDR1 SGHRS, CDR2 YFSETQ. The CDR3 extends over 13 amino acids. Here the CDR3 reads CASSLGDMYGYTF. The CDR3 bases are TGCGCCAGCAGCTTGGGGGACATGTATGGCTACACCTTC.

The chain employs TRBV30 and TRBJ2-7; 7 bases line up with TRBD1. After removal of 5 bases from V and 2 bases from J, the junction contained 9 bases not matched to a gene. Germline V gene sequence: CDR1 GTSNPN, CDR2 SVGIG (reference sequence). The CDR3 sequence is 14 residues long. The CDR3 loop is CAWAIQGPAYEQYF. The CDR3 DNA sequence: TGTGCCTGGGCAATACAGGGGCCCGCCTACGAGCAGTACTTC.

V is TRBV7-9 and J is TRBJ2-3; tentatively, D is TRBD1 (5 bases). CDR3 length: 15 amino acids. Germline values: CDR1 SEHNR, CDR2 FQNEAQ (reference sequence). Trimming stripped 5 bases from V and 1 base from J, with 13 bases between. The CDR3, as DNA: TGTGCCAGCAGCCCGACAGTTCTCGGCACAGATACGCAGTATTTT. Protein product: CASSPTVLGTDTQYF.

The chain has TRBV6-5 and TRBJ1-3; D is unresolved. Per the germline V gene, CDR1 is MNHEY and CDR2 is SVGAGI. V was clipped by 1 base and J by 3 bases, with 10 bases between them. The CDR3 covers 15 residues. CDR3 amino acids: CASSYYGVRGNTIYF. For the CDR3, the DNA is TGTGCCAGCAGTTACTACGGGGTCCGTGGAAACACCATATATTTT.

This clone was recorded once. This CDR3 fails to terminate in the conserved phenylalanine or tryptophan, so it likely reflects a read error. J is TRBJ2-7 and V is TRBV7-6; the D gene is possibly TRBD1 (6 bases). The CDR3 has 13 amino acids. CDR1 is SGHVS and CDR2 is FNYEAQ in the germline V gene. Trimming shortened V by 5 bases and J by 2 bases, and 10 bases separated the two germline ends. In DNA form, the CDR3 reads TGTGCCAGCAGCCCCGGACAGACCTACGAGCAGTACCTC. Its translation is CASSPGQTYEQYL.

This clone was seen a few times. The chain is built from TRBV10-3 and TRBJ2-1; no clear D. Germline loops: CDR1 ENHRY, CDR2 SYGVKD. The CDR3 spans 14 residues. V lost 3 bases and J 8 bases, leaving 14 bases between the germline ends. CDR3 DNA sequence: TGTGCCATCAGTGAAGGCCTAGAATTAGATGAGCAGTTCTTC. This gives the protein CAISEGLELDEQFF.

The gene calls are TRBV27 and TRBJ1-4, with 9 bases matching TRBD1. Trimming cost V 6 bases and J 2 bases; bases outside gene matches: 13. The CDR3 totals 18 residues. The germline CDR1 and CDR2 sequences are MNHEY and SMNVEV (reference sequence). CDR3 sequence reads: CASSLLTPGTGTNEKLFF. The CDR3 coding sequence is TGTGCCAGCAGCCTCCTAACCCCCGGGACAGGGACTAATGAAAAACTGTTTTTT.